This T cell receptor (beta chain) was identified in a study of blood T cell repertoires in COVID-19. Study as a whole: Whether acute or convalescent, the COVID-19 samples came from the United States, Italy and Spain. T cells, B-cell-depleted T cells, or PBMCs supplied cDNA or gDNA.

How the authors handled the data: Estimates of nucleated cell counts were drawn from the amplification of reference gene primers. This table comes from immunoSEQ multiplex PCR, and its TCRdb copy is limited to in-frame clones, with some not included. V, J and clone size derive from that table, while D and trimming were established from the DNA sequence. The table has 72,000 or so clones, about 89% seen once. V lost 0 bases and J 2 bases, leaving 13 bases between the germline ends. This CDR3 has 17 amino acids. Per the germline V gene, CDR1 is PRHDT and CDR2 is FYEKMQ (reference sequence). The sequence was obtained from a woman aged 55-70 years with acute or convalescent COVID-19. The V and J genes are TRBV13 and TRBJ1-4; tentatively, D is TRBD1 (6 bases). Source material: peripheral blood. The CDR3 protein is CASSLGRGATTNEKLFF. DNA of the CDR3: TGTGCCAGCAGCTTAGGCCGGGGGGCTACGACTAATGAAAAACTGTTTTTT.